This record looks at one T cell receptor beta chain sequence and its context. Reverse transcription of 0.5 to 1 ug RNA was performed with random hexamers. In TCRdb, the immunoSEQ multiplex PCR reads were re-called with MiXCR into one record per CDR3 protein. The sample yields approximately 150,000 distinct CDR3 sequences, around 93% seen once. The data belong to a study of CD8 T cells in Susac syndrome. The germline V gene encodes CDR1 DFQATT and CDR2 SNEGSKA (reference sequence). Trimming took off 3 bases at V and 3 bases at J, with 4 bases between the two ends. This CDR3 region has 11 residues. The chain is built from TRBV20-1 and TRBJ2-3; D not resolved. This clonotype was sampled from a human donor in good health. The sequencing input was CD4+ T cells from PBMCs. The CDR3 loop is CSARRTDTQYF. The CDR3 DNA is TGCAGTGCTAGGAGGACAGATACGCAGTATTTT.